The rows below give T cell receptor beta chains drawn from one sample of a study of cytomegalovirus exposure and HLA in healthy donors. Data came from immunoSEQ multiplex PCR; TCRdb stores just in-frame clones and leaves some out. The repertoire holds around 130,000 clones, 76% seen once, with 1.8% in the top ten. The sample comprised PBMCs. These receptors originate from a man aged 35 to 55 in good health and CMV-seronegative. Each CDR3 is given with its conserved first and last residue. The D gene is left open where the match is weak. Size is stated for part of the rows, as once, few or many counts, or as a class when the clone is expanded.

d_gene | j_gene | abundance | v_gene | CDR3aa | CDR3nt
TRBD2 | TRBJ2-3 | NA | TRBV19 | CASDGTSGRGTDTQYF | TGTGCCAGTGATGGGACTAGCGGGAGAGGAACAGATACGCAGTATTTT
NA | TRBJ2-7 | NA | TRBV5-1 | CASSPSGGYSEQYF | TGCGCCAGCAGCCCCTCAGGAGGGTACAGCGAGCAGTACTTC
TRBD2 | TRBJ2-7 | once | TRBV2 | CASRPSGGISYEQYF | TGTGCCAGCAGACCCAGCGGGGGGATCTCCTACGAGCAGTACTTC
TRBD1 | TRBJ2-5 | NA | TRBV28 | CASSSNRDSIETQYF | TGTGCCAGCAGTTCTAACCGGGACAGTATAGAGACCCAGTACTTC
NA | TRBJ2-2 | NA | TRBV5-1 | CASSLGAGRNTGELFF | TGCGCCAGCAGCTTGGGAGCCGGGAGGAACACCGGGGAGCTGTTTTTT
TRBD2 | TRBJ2-5 | NA | TRBV19 | CASSLLAGGQETQYF | TGTGCCAGTAGCCTCCTAGCGGGAGGCCAAGAGACCCAGTACTTC
NA | TRBJ1-4 | once | TRBV1 | CTSSPDRDKKFF | TGCACCAGCAGCCCGGACAGGGATAAAAAGTTTTTT
TRBD1 | TRBJ1-1 | NA | TRBV6-5 | CASSPRRDRGLEAFF | TGTGCCAGCAGTCCCCGCCGGGACAGGGGGCTTGAAGCTTTCTTT
TRBD2 | TRBJ2-5 | NA | TRBV5-1 | CASSLTRTSGNQETQYF | TGCGCCAGCAGCTTGACGAGGACTAGCGGAAACCAAGAGACCCAGTACTTC
TRBD2 | TRBJ2-7 | NA | TRBV4-2 | CASSQVLAGSYEQYF | TGTGCCAGCAGCCAAGTCTTAGCGGGCTCCTACGAGCAGTACTTC
TRBD2 | TRBJ2-1 | few | TRBV4-2 | CASSQVGLAGDYNEQFF | TGTGCCAGCAGCCAAGTGGGACTAGCGGGGGACTACAATGAGCAGTTCTTC
NA | TRBJ1-1 | NA | TRBV28 | CASRYRVHTEAFF | TGTGCCAGCAGATACAGGGTTCACACTGAAGCTTTCTTT
NA | TRBJ2-1 | NA | TRBV7-6 | CASSPTQDSYNEQFF | TGTGCCAGCAGCCCTACCCAAGACTCATACAATGAGCAGTTCTTC
NA | TRBJ2-6 | NA | TRBV9 | CASSGAGHQASGANVLTF | TGTGCCAGCAGCGGGGCGGGGCACCAGGCCTCTGGGGCCAACGTCCTGACTTTC
NA | TRBJ2-7 | NA | TRBV27 | CASSLKEQASYEQYF | TGTGCCAGCAGTTTAAAGGAACAGGCCTCCTACGAGCAGTACTTC
NA | TRBJ2-7 | NA | TRBV2 | CASSDTGYEQYF | TGTGCCAGCAGTGATACAGGCTACGAGCAGTACTTC
NA | TRBJ2-7 | NA | TRBV29-1 | CSVVLRFSYEQYF | TGCAGCGTTGTACTCCGTTTCTCCTACGAGCAGTACTTC
NA | TRBJ2-1 | NA | TRBV5-4 | CASSQITSYNEQFF | TGTGCCAGCAGCCAAATTACTAGCTACAATGAGCAGTTCTTC
TRBD2 | TRBJ2-1 | NA | TRBV27 | CASSLSPGLAGGSGDNEQFF | TGTGCCAGCAGTTTATCTCCGGGACTAGCGGGGGGCAGTGGGGACAATGAGCAGTTCTTC
NA | TRBJ2-7 | NA | TRBV7-3 | CASSTRDSYEQYF | TGTGCCAGCAGCACCAGGGACTCCTACGAGCAGTACTTC
NA | TRBJ1-6 | NA | TRBV10-3 | CAISEPGRNSPLHF | TGTGCCATCAGTGAGCCGGGGAGGAATTCACCCCTCCACTTT
NA | TRBJ2-6 | NA | TRBV4-1 | CASSQSALGANVLTF | TGCGCCAGCAGCCAGAGTGCTCTCGGGGCCAACGTCCTGACTTTC
TRBD1 | TRBJ1-5 | NA | TRBV18 | CASSPGGGNQPQHF | TGTGCCAGCTCTCCAGGGGGCGGCAATCAGCCCCAGCATTTT
NA | TRBJ2-7 | NA | TRBV11-2 | CASSQLQGISYEQYF | TGTGCCAGCAGCCAACTTCAGGGCATCTCCTACGAGCAGTACTTC
NA | TRBJ2-3 | NA | TRBV5-1 | CASSLRGNTDTQYF | TGCGCCAGCAGCTTGCGGGGAAACACAGATACGCAGTATTTT
TRBD1 | TRBJ1-1 | NA | TRBV5-1 | CASSYTGDTEAFF | TGCGCCAGCAGCTACACAGGGGACACTGAAGCTTTCTTT
TRBD1 | TRBJ2-7 | NA | TRBV7-7 | CASSLEGQGGEQYF | TGTGCCAGCAGCTTAGAGGGACAGGGAGGCGAGCAGTACTTC
NA | TRBJ2-5 | NA | TRBV7-9 | CASSPTATAIQETQYF | TGTGCCAGCAGTCCCACTGCGACTGCGATCCAAGAGACCCAGTACTTC
TRBD1 | TRBJ2-7 | NA | TRBV4-1 | CTSSPGTGHHEQYF | TGCACCAGCAGCCCCGGGACAGGTCATCACGAGCAGTACTTC
NA | TRBJ1-2 | NA | TRBV4-1 | CASSQDSIPGSLGYTF | TGCGCCAGCAGCCAAGATTCTATCCCAGGAAGCCTTGGCTACACCTTC
NA | TRBJ2-5 | NA | TRBV9 | CASSDRFGETQYF | TGTGCCAGCAGCGACAGGTTCGGGGAGACCCAGTACTTC
TRBD2 | TRBJ2-7 | NA | TRBV29-1 | CSVAAGDYEQYF | TGCAGCGTTGCAGCGGGAGACTACGAGCAGTACTTC
NA | TRBJ2-1 | NA | TRBV28 | CASSFGGKSSYNEQFF | TGTGCCAGCAGTTTTGGAGGCAAGAGCTCCTACAATGAGCAGTTCTTC
NA | TRBJ2-5 | NA | TRBV7-8 | CASSLRQETQYF | TGTGCCAGCAGTCTACGTCAAGAGACCCAGTACTTC
TRBD2 | TRBJ2-7 | NA | TRBV27 | CASSLWGGGYEQYF | TGTGCCAGCAGTTTATGGGGGGGAGGATACGAGCAGTACTTC
TRBD1 | TRBJ2-4 | few | TRBV27 | CATKWPGQVLEYF | TGTGCCACCAAATGGCCGGGACAGGTTTTGGAGTACTTC
NA | TRBJ1-1 | NA | TRBV18 | CASSRIQGSNTEAFF | TGTGCCAGCTCACGTATTCAGGGGTCGAACACTGAAGCTTTCTTT
TRBD1 | TRBJ1-3 | few | TRBV6-1 | CASSSRGRGNTIYF | TGTGCCAGCAGTTCAAGGGGGCGAGGAAACACCATATATTTT
NA | TRBJ2-7 | NA | TRBV6-5 | CASSYSEVRPSYEQYF | TGTGCCAGCAGTTACTCTGAGGTCCGACCTTCTTACGAGCAGTACTTC
TRBD2 | TRBJ2-5 | NA | TRBV15 | CATSREGLAGETQYF | TGTGCCACCAGCCGAGAGGGACTAGCGGGAGAGACCCAGTACTTC
NA | TRBJ1-1 | NA | TRBV28 | CASIGVINTEAFF | TGTGCCAGCATCGGGGTTATTAACACTGAAGCTTTCTTT
NA | TRBJ2-2 | NA | TRBV7-9 | CASSSQHRVDTGELFF | TGTGCCAGCAGCTCACAACACAGGGTGGACACCGGGGAGCTGTTTTTT